Listed here are 9 T cell receptor beta chains from one sample, sequenced in a study of blood T cell repertoires in COVID-19 (dated by TCRdb to about 2020). Libraries were built with the immunoSEQ multiplex PCR assay. TCRdb's version of the immuneACCESS table is confined to in-frame rearrangements and falls short of the full clone set. An unresolved V gene accounts for under half of the shortfall where checked; the remainder is of unknown origin. In this sample the table shows 60,000 to 70,000 clones, about 76% of which occur a single time. The ten largest clones add up to about 47% of the sample. Sequenced sample: peripheral blood. These receptors all come from a woman aged 80 or older with acute or convalescent COVID-19.

This clone was found once. The chain uses TRBV15 and TRBJ1-4; 8 nucleotides line up with TRBD1. V was pared by 1 base and J by 8 bases, with 9 bases of the junction left unmatched. The germline CDR1 and CDR2 sequences are LNHNV and YYDKDF (reference sequence). CDR3 size: 16 residues. CDR3 loop: CATSRGSTGEGEKLFF. The DNA for the CDR3 is TGTGCCACCAGCAGAGGTTCGACAGGGGAAGGAGAAAAACTGTTTTTT. Full variable domain (rest looked up from reference TRBV15 and TRBJ1-4): DAMVIQNPRYQVTQFGKPVTLSCSQTLNHNVMYWYQQKSSQAPKLLFHYYDKDFNNEADTPDNFQSRRPNTSFCFLDIRSPGLGDTAMYLCATSRGSTGEGEKLFFGSGTQLSVL.

In its sample, this clone was seen a few times. The chain has TRBV6-5 and TRBJ2-7; 10 bases map to TRBD1. The CDR3 has 15 amino acids. The germline V gene has CDR1 MNHEY and CDR2 SVGAGI. Unmatched junction bases numbered 9, after V lost 7 bases and J lost 3 bases. The CDR3 spells CASTQGTGVIYEQYF. Here the CDR3 DNA reads TGTGCCAGCACTCAAGGGACAGGGGTCATCTACGAGCAGTACTTC.

With respect to this clone: A junction boundary mismatches the germline segment, possibly from a read error. This chain uses TRBV14 with TRBJ2-7; 16 bases are a match to TRBD2. There are 16 residues in the CDR3. Germline CDR1 is SGHDN and CDR2 is FVKESK. In DNA, the CDR3 is TGTGCCAGCAGCCAGGGACTAGCGGGAGGGCCCGCGTATGGGAACTTC. It specifies CASSQGLAGGPAYGNF.

This rearrangement joins TRBV4-3 to TRBJ2-1; D is possibly TRBD2 (7 bases). Germline values: CDR1 LGHNA, CDR2 YSLEER. Trimming stripped 0 bases from V and 3 bases from J, with 12 bases between. The CDR3 has 16 amino acids. CDR3 sequence (DNA): TGCGCCAGCAGCCAAGATCGGGGGGCCGTCTACAATGAGCAGTTCTTC. Its protein product is CASSQDRGAVYNEQFF.

There are a few counts of this clone. The chain combines TRBV3-1 (or the pseudogene TRBV3-2) with TRBJ2-2, with a weak D call TRBD1 (5 bases). CDR3 size: 12 residues. The V gene lost 3 bases and the J gene lost 9 bases, with 8 bases spanning the gap. Per the germline V gene, CDR1 is LGHDT and CDR2 is YNNKEL (reference sequence). Here the CDR3 reads CASSQGPRELFF. CDR3 bases: TGTGCCAGCAGCCAGGGGCCGCGGGAGCTGTTTTTT.

The chain uses TRBV5-1 and TRBJ1-1; D remains ambiguous. The CDR3 contains 14 residues. In germline, CDR1 is SGHRS, CDR2 YFSETQ. Trimming pared 0 bases from V and 3 bases from J, leaving 9 bases between. CDR3 sequence reads: CASSLVYGDTEAFF. The DNA for the CDR3 is TGCGCCAGCAGCTTGGTATACGGGGACACTGAAGCTTTCTTT.

This clone appeared a few times. V and J are TRBV15 and TRBJ1-1; 9 bases map to TRBD1. From germline, CDR1 is LNHNV and CDR2 YYDKDF (reference sequence). CDR3 length: 14 amino acids. The V segment lost 0 bases and the J segment 4 bases; nucleotides outside the gene matches: 0. CDR3: CATSRETGGTEAFF. CDR3 nucleotides: TGTGCCACCAGCAGAGAGACAGGGGGCACTGAAGCTTTCTTT. Full variable domain (rest looked up from reference TRBV15 and TRBJ1-1): DAMVIQNPRYQVTQFGKPVTLSCSQTLNHNVMYWYQQKSSQAPKLLFHYYDKDFNNEADTPDNFQSRRPNTSFCFLDIRSPGLGDTAMYLCATSRETGGTEAFFGQGTRLTVV.

V and J are TRBV7-9 and TRBJ2-2; 9 bases are a match to TRBD1. Germline V gives CDR1 SEHNR, CDR2 FQNEAQ (reference sequence). J gave up 3 bases and V 5 bases, and 7 bases lay outside the gene matches. The CDR3 is made up of 16 amino acids. The CDR3, as DNA: TGTGCCAGCAGCGCCCGGACAGGGGAAGACACCGGGGAGCTGTTTTTT. It codes for CASSARTGEDTGELFF.

The chain joins TRBV30 to TRBJ1-3, with a tentative D call TRBD1 (6 bases). Trimming took 4 bases from V and 0 from J, leaving 10 bases between them. This CDR3 is 14 amino acids long. The germline V gene has CDR1 GTSNPN and CDR2 SVGIG (reference sequence). CDR3 sequence (DNA): TGTGCCTGGACCAGGGGCACCTCTGGAAACACCATATATTTT. Translated, it gives CAWTRGTSGNTIYF. Looking up the rest from reference TRBV30 and TRBJ1-3 gives the full variable domain: SQTIHQWPATLVQPVGSPLSLECTVEGTSNPNLYWYRQAAGRGLQLLFYSVGIGQISSEVPQNLSASRPQDRQFILSSKKLLLSDSGFYLCAWTRGTSGNTIYFGEGSWLTVV.